This TCR beta chain stems from a study of post-analysis software for immune sequencing data. Study details: Several disease courses (relapsing-remitting, secondary progressive and progressive-relapsing) of multiple sclerosis were included. Study results and caveats: The authors found that F measure strongly co-clustered same-batch samples. Significantly lower normalized Chao1 diversity was found in patients with multiple sclerosis relative to controls. Controls showed lower frequencies than patients for several TRBV segments, and TRBV5-6, TRBV5-1 and TRBV20-1 were among these.

Prepared TCR beta cDNA libraries contained unique molecular identifiers. The T cell input of roughly 0.95 to 10 million gave about 500,000 cDNA molecules. TCRdb used MiXCR to reprocess the PCR reads, holding one entry per CDR3 protein. This table holds hundreds of thousands of distinct CDR3 sequences, more than 50% found once. Regarding this clonotype: Its antigen remains unidentified.

Trimming shortened V by 1 base and J by 3 bases, and 4 bases separated the two germline ends. The CDR3 has 13 amino acids. Germline V lookup: CDR1 MNHNY, CDR2 SVGAGI (reference sequence). The gene calls are TRBV6-6 and TRBJ1-5; no reliable D call. The sample was blood. The TCR sequence derives from a girl aged 2-10 years with multiple sclerosis. The CDR3: CASSYLNNQPQHF. In nucleotides, the CDR3 is TGTGCCAGCAGTTACTTAAACAATCAGCCCCAGCATTTT.